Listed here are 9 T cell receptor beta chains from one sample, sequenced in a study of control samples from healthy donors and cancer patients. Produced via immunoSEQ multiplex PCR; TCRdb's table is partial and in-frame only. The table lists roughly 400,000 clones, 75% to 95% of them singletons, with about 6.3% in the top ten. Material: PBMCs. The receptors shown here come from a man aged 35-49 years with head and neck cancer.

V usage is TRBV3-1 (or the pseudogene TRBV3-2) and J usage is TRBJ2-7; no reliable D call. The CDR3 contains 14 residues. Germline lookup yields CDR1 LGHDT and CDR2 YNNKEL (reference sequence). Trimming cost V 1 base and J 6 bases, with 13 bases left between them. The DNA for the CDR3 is TGTGCCAGCAGCCAAGTGGGTCGGTGGGGCGAGCAGTACTTC. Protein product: CASSQVGRWGEQYF.

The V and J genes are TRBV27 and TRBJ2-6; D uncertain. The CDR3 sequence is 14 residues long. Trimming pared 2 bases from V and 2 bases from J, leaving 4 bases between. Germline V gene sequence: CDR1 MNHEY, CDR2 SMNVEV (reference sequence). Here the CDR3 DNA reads TGTGCCAGCAGTTTAGGAGCTGGGGCCAACGTCCTGACTTTC. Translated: CASSLGAGANVLTF.

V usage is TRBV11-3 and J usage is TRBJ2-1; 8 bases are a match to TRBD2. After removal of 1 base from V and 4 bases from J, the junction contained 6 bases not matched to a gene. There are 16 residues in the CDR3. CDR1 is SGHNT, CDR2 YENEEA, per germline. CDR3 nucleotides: TGTGCCAGCAGCTTAGGTTTTAGCGGGATGTACAATGAGCAGTTCTTC. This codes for CASSLGFSGMYNEQFF.

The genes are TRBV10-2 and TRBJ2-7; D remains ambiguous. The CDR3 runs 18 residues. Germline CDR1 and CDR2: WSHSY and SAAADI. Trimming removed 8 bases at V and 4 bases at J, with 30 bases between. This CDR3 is CASPNLSAESRRCYEQYF. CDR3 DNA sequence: TGCGCCAGCCCTAACCTATCGGCCGAGAGCAGAAGGTGTTACGAGCAGTACTTC.

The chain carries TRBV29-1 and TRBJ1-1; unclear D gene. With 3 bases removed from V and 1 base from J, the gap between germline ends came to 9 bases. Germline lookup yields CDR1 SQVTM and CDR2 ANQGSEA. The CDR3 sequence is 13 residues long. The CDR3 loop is CSVDRQSNTEAFF. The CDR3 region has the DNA TGCAGCGTTGATCGGCAGTCGAACACTGAAGCTTTCTTT.

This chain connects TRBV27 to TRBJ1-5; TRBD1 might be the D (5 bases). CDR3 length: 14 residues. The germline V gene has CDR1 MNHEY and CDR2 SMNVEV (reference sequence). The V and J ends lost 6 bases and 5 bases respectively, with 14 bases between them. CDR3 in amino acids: CASSSAGGHQPQHF. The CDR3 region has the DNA TGTGCCAGCAGCTCCGCGGGGGGTCATCAGCCCCAGCATTTT.

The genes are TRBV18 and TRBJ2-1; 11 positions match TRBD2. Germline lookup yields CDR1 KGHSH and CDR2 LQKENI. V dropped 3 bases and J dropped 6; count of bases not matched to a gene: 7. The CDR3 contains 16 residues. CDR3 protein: CASSPQLAGASNEQFF. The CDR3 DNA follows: TGTGCCAGCTCACCCCAACTAGCGGGAGCCAGCAATGAGCAGTTCTTC.

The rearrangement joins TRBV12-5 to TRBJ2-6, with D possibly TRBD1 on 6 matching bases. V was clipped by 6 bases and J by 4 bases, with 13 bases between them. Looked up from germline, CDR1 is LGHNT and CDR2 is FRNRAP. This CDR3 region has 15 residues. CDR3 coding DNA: TGTGCTAGTGGATTACAGGGTCCCGGGGCCAACGTCCTGACTTTC. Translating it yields CASGLQGPGANVLTF.

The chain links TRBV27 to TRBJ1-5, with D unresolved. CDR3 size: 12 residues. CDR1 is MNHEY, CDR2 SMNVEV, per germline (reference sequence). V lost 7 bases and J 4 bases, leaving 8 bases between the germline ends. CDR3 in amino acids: CASTQGNQPQHF. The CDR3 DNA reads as TGTGCCAGCACCCAAGGGAATCAGCCCCAGCATTTT.